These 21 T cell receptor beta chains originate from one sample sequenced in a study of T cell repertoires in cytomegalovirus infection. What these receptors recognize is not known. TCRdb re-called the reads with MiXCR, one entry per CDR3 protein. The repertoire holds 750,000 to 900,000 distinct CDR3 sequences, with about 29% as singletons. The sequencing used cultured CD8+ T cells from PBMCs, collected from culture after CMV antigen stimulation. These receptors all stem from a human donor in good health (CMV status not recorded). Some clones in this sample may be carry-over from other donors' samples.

Here the CDR3 DNA reads TGTGCCAGCAGCTGGTCGGGGGCCTACGAGCAGTACTTC. It encodes CASSWSGAYEQYF. The rearrangement links TRBV6-1 to TRBJ2-7, with D possibly TRBD2 on 6 matching bases. Trimming cost V 6 bases and J 2 bases, with 11 bases left between them. CDR3 length equals 13 residues. Germline V CDR1 and CDR2: MNHNS, SASEGT.

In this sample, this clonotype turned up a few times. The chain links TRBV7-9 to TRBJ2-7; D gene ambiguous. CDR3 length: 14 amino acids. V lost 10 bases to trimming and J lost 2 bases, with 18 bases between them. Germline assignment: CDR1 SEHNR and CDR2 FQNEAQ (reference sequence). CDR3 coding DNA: TGTGCCATAATAGGGCGGCGCTTCCCCTACGAGCAGTACTTC. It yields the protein CAIIGRRFPYEQYF.

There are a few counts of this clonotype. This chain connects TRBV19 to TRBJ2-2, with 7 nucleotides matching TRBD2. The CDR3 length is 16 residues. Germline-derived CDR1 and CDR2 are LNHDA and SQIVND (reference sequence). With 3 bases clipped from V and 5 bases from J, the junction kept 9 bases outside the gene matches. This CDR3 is CASSMDWGGGTGELFF. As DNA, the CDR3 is TGTGCCAGTAGTATGGATTGGGGGGGAGGGACCGGGGAGCTGTTTTTT.

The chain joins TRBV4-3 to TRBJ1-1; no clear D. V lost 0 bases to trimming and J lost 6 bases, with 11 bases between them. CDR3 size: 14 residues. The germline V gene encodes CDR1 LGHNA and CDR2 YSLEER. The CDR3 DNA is TGCGCCAGCAGCCAAGATCCCAACGAATCTGAAGCTTTCTTT. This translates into CASSQDPNESEAFF.

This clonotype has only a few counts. Written as DNA, the CDR3 is TGTGCCAGCATCGTAAGGACTGAAGCTTTCTTT. This translates into CASIVRTEAFF. The J gene is TRBJ1-1, the V gene TRBV2; D call uncertain. V dropped 7 bases and J dropped 5 bases, with 8 bases sitting between them. From germline, CDR1 is SNHLY and CDR2 FYNNEI. The CDR3 is made up of 11 amino acids.

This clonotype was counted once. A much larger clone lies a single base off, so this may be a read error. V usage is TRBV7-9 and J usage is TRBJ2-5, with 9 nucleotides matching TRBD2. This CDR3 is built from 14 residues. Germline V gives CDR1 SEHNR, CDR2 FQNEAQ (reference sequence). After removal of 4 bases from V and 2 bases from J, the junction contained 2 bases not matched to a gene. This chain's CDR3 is CASSSSGAQETQYF. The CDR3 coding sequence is TGTGCCAGCAGCTCTAGCGGGGCGCAAGAGACCCAGTACTTC.

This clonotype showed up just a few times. CDR3 sequence: CASSYSWGLEAFF. CDR3 sequence (DNA): TGTGCCAGCAGTTACTCTTGGGGGCTTGAAGCTTTCTTT. The rearrangement joins TRBV6-5 to TRBJ1-1, with D possibly TRBD1 on 6 matching bases. CDR1 is MNHEY and CDR2 is SVGAGI in the germline V gene. This CDR3 is 13 amino acids long. The ends were cut back, 0 bases at V and 7 bases at J, with 9 bases in the middle.

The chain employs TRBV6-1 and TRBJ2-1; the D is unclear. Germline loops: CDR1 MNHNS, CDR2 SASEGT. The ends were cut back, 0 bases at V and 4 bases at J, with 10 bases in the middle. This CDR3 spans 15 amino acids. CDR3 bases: TGTGCCAGCAGTGAAGCGCCGGTCAGTTACAATGAGCAGTTCTTC. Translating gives CASSEAPVSYNEQFF.

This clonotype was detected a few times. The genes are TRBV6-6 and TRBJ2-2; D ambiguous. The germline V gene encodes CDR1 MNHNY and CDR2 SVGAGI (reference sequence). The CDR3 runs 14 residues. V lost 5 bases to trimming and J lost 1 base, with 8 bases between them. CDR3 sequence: CASSQSLNTGELFF. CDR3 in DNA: TGTGCCAGCAGTCAATCATTGAACACCGGGGAGCTGTTTTTT.

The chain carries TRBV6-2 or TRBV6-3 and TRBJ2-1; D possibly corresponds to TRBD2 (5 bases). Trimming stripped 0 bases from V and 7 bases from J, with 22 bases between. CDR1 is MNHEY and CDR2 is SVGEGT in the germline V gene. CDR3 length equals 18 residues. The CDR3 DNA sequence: TGTGCCAGCAGTTACTCCAAGAGCTTAGCGTGGTGGGTAAATGAGCAGTTCTTC. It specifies CASSYSKSLAWWVNEQFF.

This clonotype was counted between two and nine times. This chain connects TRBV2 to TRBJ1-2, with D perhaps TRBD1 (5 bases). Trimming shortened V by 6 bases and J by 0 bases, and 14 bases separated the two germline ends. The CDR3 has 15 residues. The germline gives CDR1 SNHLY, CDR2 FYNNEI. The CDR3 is CASRVDRPSNYGYTF. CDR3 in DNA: TGTGCCAGCAGAGTCGACAGACCCTCTAACTATGGCTACACCTTC.

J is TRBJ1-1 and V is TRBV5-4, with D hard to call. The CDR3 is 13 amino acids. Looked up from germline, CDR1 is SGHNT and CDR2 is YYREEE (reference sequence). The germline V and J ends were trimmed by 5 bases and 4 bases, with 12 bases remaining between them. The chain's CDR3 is CASSTSGFTEAFF. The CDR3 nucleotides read TGTGCCAGCAGTACATCCGGGTTCACTGAAGCTTTCTTT.

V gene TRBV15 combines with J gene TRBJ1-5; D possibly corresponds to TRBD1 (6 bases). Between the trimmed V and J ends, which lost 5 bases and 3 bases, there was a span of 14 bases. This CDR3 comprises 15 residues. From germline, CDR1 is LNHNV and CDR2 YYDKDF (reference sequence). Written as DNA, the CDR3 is TGTGCCACCAGCTACGCGGGGGGCTACAATCAGCCCCAGCATTTT. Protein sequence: CATSYAGGYNQPQHF. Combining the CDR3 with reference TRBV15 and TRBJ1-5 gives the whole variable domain DAMVIQNPRYQVTQFGKPVTLSCSQTLNHNVMYWYQQKSSQAPKLLFHYYDKDFNNEADTPDNFQSRRPNTSFCFLDIRSPGLGDTAMYLCATSYAGGYNQPQHFGDGTRLSIL.

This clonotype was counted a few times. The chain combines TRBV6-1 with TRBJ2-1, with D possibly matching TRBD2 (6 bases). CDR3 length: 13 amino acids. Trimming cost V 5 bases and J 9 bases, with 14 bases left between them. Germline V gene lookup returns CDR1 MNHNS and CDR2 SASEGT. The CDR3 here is CASSYVGGSEQFF. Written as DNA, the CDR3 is TGTGCCAGCAGTTACGTGGGGGGAAGTGAGCAGTTCTTC.

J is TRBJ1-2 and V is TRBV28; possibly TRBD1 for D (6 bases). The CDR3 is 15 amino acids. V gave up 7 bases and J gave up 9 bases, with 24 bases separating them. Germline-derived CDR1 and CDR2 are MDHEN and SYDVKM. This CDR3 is CASKDRGGALSRYTF. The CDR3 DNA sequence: TGTGCCAGCAAGGACCGGGGGGGGGCCCTAAGTCGCTACACCTTC.

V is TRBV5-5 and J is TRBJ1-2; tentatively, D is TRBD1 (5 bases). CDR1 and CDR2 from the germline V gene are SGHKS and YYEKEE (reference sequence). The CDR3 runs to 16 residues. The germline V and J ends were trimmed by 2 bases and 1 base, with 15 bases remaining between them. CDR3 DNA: TGTGCCAGCAGCTTCGAGTGGGCGACAGTTAACTATGGCTACACCTTC. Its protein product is CASSFEWATVNYGYTF.

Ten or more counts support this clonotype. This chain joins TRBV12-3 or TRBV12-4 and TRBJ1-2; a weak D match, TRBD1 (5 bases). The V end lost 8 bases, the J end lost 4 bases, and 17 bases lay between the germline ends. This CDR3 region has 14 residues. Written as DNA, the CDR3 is TGTGCCAGCGCACAATCCCCCAGGGTCTATGGCTACACCTTC. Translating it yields CASAQSPRVYGYTF.

CDR3 bases: TGTGCCAGCAGTTATTCCGCCCTGGACACGGAGTACCCTGAAGCTTTCTTT. Protein sequence: CASSYSALDTEYPEAFF. The rearrangement uses TRBV6-1 and TRBJ1-1; possible D gene TRBD1, 5 bases. The V gene's germline CDR1 is MNHNS and CDR2 SASEGT. The V gene lost 5 bases and the J gene lost 6 bases, with 25 bases spanning the gap. The CDR3 runs 17 residues.

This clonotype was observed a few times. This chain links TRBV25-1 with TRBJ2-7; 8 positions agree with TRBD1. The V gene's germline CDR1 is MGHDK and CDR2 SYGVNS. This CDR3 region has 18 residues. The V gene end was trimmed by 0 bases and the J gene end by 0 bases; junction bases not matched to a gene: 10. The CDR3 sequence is CASSEYYPGQGVSYEQYF. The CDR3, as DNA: TGTGCCAGCAGTGAATATTACCCAGGACAGGGAGTCTCCTACGAGCAGTACTTC.

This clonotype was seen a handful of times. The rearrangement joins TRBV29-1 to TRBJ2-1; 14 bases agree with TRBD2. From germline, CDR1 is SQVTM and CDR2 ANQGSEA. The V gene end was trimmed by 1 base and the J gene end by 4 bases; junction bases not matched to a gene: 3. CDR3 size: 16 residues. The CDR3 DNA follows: TGCAGCGTTGAAGGGACTAGCGGGGGGACTTACAATGAGCAGTTCTTC. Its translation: CSVEGTSGGTYNEQFF.

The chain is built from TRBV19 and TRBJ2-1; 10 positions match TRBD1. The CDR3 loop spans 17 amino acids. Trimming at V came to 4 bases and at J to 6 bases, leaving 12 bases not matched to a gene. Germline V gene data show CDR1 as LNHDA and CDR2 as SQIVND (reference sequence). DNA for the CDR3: TGTGCCAGTAGTACTTATATCCGGGACAGGGGAGGCAATGAGCAGTTCTTC. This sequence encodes CASSTYIRDRGGNEQFF.